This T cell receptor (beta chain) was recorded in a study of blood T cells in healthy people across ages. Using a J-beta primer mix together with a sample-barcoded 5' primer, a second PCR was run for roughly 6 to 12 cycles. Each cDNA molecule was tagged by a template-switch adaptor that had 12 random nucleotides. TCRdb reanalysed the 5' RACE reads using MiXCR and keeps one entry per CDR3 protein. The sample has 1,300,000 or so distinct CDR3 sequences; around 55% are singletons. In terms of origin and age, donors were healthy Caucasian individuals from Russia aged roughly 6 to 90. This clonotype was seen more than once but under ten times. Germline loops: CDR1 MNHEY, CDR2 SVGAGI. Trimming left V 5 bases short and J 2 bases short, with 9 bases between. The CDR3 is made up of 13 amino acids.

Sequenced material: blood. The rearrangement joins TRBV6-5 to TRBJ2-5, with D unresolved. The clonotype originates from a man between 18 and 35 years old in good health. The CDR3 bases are TGTGCCAGCAGTAGTTCCGTTCAAGAGACCCAGTACTTC. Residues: CASSSSVQETQYF.